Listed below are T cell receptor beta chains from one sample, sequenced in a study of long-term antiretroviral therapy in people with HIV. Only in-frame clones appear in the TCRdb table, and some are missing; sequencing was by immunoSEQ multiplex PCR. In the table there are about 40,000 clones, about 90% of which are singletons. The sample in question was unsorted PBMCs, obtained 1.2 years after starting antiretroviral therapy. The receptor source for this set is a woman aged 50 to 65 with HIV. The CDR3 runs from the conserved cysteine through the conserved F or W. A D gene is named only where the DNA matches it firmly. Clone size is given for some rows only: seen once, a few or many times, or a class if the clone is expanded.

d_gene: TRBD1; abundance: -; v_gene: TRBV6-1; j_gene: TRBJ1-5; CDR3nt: TGTGCCAGCAGTGAGAGGACAGGGGGAATCAGACCCCAGCATTTT; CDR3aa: CASSERTGGIRPQHF
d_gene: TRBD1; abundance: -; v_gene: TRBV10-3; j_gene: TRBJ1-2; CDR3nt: TGTGCCATCAGTACTGGACAGGGCGGTGGCTACACCTTC; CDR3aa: CAISTGQGGGYTF
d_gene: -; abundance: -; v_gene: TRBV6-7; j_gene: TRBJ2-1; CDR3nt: TGTGCCAGCAGTTACTCGTACAATGAGCAGTTCTTC; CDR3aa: CASSYSYNEQFF
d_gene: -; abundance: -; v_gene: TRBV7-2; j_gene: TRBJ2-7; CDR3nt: TGTGCCAGCAGCTTAGGCCTAGTCGCCCCCGAGCAGTACTTC; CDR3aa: CASSLGLVAPEQYF
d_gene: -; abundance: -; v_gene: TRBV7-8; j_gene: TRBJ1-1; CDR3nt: TGTGCCAGCAGCCCCGAGTTATACAGGACGAACACTGAAGCTTTCTTT; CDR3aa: CASSPELYRTNTEAFF
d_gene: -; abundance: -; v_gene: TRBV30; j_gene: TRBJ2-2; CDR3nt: TGTGCCTGGTCTAGCACCGGGGAGCTGTTTTTT; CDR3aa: CAWSSTGELFF
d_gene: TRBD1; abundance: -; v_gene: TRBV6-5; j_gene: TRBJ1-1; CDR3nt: TGTGCCAGCAGTTATTCGAGACAGGGTCGGTCTGAAGCTTTCTTT; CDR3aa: CASSYSRQGRSEAFF
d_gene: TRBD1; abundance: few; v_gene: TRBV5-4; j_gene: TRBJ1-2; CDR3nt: TGTGCCAGCAGCTTGAAGACAGGGCGGGAGGGCTATGGCTACACCTTC; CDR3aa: CASSLKTGREGYGYTF
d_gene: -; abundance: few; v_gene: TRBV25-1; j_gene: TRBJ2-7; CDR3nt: TGTGCCAGCAGGGGTTTTTCAGGTTACTACGAGCAGTACTTC; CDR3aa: CASRGFSGYYEQYF
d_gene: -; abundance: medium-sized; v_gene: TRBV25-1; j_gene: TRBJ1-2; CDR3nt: TGTGCCAGCAGTCAACTGGGGGGGAACTATGGCTACACCTTC; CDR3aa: CASSQLGGNYGYTF
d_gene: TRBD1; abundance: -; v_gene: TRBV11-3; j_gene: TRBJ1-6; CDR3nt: TGTGCCAGCAGCCGAACCGGGACAGCGATTAATTCACCCCTCCACTTT; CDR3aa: CASSRTGTAINSPLHF
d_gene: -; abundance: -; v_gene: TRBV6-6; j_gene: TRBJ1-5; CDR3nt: TGTGCCAGCAGTTACCAGGGGATAGAGGATCAGCCCCAGCATTTT; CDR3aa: CASSYQGIEDQPQHF
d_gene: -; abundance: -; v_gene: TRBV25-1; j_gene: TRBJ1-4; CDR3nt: TGTGCCAGCAGTGACTGGGGGGAGCGCGGTTATGAAAAACTGTTTTTT; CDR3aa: CASSDWGERGYEKLFF
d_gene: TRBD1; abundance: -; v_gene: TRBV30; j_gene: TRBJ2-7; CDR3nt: TGTGCCTGGAGGTTGACAGGGATTTCCTACGAGCAGTACTTC; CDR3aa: CAWRLTGISYEQYF
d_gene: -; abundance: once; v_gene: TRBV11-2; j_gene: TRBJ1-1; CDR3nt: TGTGCCAGCAGCTTAGGGGGAGGGACGAACACTGAAGCTTTCTTT; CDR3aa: CASSLGGGTNTEAFF
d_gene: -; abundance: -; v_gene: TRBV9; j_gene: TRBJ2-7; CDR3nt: TGTGCCAGCAGCGCCCGGACTGAACAGGGTCCCCACTACTACGAGCAGTACTTC; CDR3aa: CASSARTEQGPHYYEQYF
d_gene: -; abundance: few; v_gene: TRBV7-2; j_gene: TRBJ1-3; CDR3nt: TGTGCCAGCAGCCTAATGCTTACAGATAGGTCTGGAAACACCATATATTTT; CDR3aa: CASSLMLTDRSGNTIYF
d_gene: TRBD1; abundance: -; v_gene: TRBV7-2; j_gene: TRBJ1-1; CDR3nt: TGTGCCAGCAGCTCGGTACAGGGGATTGAAGCTTTCTTT; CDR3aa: CASSSVQGIEAFF
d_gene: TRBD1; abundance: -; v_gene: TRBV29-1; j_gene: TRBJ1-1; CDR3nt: TGCAGCGCCGCGGACAGGGTGAATGAAGCTTTCTTT; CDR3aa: CSAADRVNEAFF
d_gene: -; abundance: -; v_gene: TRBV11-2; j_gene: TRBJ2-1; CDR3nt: TGTGCCAGCAGTAGCAATGAGCAGTTCTTC; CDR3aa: CASSSNEQFF
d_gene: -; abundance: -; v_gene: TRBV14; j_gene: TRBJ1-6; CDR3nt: TGTGCCAGCAGCCAAACCCGAGGGGGGCGTTTGAATTCACCCCTCCACTTT; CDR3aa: CASSQTRGGRLNSPLHF
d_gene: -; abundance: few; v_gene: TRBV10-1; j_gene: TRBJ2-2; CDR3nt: TGCGCCAGCAGATGGGACACCGGGGAGCTGTTTTTT; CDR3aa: CASRWDTGELFF
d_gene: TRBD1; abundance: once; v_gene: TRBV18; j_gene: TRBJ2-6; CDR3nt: TGTGCCAGCTCACCAGACAGGGGTTTACGAGGGGCCAACGTCCTGACTTTC; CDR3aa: CASSPDRGLRGANVLTF
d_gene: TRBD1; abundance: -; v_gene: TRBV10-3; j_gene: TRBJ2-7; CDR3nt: TGTGCCACCACATCCCGTTTTGGACAGGAGTCCTACGAGCAGTACTTC; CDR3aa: CATTSRFGQESYEQYF
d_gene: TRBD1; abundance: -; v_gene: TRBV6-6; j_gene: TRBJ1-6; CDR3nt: TGTGCCAGCAGTAAATCCGGGACAGGCCGTTCACCCCTCCACTTT; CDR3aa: CASSKSGTGRSPLHF
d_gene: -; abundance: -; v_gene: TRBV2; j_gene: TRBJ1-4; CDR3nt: TGTGCCAGCACCGGAACGGCGGGAACCGCTAATGAAAAACTGTTTTTT; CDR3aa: CASTGTAGTANEKLFF
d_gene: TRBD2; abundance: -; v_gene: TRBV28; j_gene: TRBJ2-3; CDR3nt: TGTGCCAGCAGTAGCCCAGCGGGGCCAAGCACAGATACGCAGTATTTT; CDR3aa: CASSSPAGPSTDTQYF
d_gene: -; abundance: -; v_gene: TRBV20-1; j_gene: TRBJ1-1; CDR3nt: TGCAGTGCTAGAGGGGACGGTGAAGCTTTCTTT; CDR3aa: CSARGDGEAFF
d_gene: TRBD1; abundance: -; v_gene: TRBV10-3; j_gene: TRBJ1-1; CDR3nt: TGTGCCATCAGCGCACCCCAGACAGGGGCTGAAGCTTTCTTT; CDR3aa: CAISAPQTGAEAFF
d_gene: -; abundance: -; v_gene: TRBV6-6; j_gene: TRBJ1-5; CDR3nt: TGTGCCAGCAGTTCATGGACAACAGGTGGCAATCAGCCCCAGCATTTT; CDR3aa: CASSSWTTGGNQPQHF
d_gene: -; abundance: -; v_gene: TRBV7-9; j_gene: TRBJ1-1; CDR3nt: TGTGCCAGCAGCTTGGGGTTAACTGAAGCTTTCTTT; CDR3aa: CASSLGLTEAFF
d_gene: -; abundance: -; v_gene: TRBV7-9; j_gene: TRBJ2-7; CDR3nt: TGTGCCAGCAGCTTAGGGGAATGGGCAGCCGAGCAGTACTTC; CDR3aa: CASSLGEWAAEQYF
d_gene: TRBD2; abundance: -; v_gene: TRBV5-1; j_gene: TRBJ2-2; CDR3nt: TGCGCCAGCAGCTTCACTAGCGGGGGGGCGACCGGGGAGCTGTTTTTT; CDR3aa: CASSFTSGGATGELFF
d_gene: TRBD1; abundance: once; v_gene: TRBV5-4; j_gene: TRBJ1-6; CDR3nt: TGTGCCAGCAGCTGGGGGACAGGGGAAAATTCACCCCTCCACTTT; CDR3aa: CASSWGTGENSPLHF
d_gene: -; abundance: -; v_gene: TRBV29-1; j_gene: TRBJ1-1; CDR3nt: TGCAGCGTCAAGGGGGGACTCACTGAAGCTTTCTTT; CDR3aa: CSVKGGLTEAFF
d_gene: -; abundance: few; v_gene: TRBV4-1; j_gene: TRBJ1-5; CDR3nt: TGCGCCAGCAGCCAAGGGGCAGCGAGGGGTAATCAGCCCCAGCATTTT; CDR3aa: CASSQGAARGNQPQHF
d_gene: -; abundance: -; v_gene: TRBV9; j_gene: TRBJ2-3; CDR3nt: TGTGCCAGCAGCGTAGGGGGGTACGCAGATACGCAGTATTTT; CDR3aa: CASSVGGYADTQYF
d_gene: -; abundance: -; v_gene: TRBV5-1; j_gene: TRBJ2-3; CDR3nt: TGCGCCAGCAGCTTGATAGGTGGCCAGAGCACAGATACGCAGTATTTT; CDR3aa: CASSLIGGQSTDTQYF
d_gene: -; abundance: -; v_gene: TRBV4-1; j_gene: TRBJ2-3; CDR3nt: TGCGCCAGCAGCCAAGCAGGGGTGGGCACAGATACGCAGTATTTT; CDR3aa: CASSQAGVGTDTQYF
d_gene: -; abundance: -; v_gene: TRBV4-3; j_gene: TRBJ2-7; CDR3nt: TGCGCCAGCAGCCAAGAACCGAGCGGGCTCTACGAGCAGTACTTC; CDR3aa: CASSQEPSGLYEQYF
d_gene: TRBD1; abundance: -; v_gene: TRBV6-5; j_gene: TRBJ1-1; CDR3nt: TGTGCCAGCAGTTACTTCGGACAGGGGAACACTGAAGCTTTCTTT; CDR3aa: CASSYFGQGNTEAFF
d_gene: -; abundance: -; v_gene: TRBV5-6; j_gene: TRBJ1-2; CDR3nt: TGTGCCAGCAGCCTAGGGACCGTTACTAACTATGGCTACACCTTC; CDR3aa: CASSLGTVTNYGYTF
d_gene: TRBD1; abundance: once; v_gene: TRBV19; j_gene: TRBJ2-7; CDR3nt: TGTGCCAGTCGCTTGGGGACAGGCCCCTACGAGCAGTACTTC; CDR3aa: CASRLGTGPYEQYF
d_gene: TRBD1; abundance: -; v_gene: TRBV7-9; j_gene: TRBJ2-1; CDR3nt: TGTGCCAGCAGCCCCCAAGACAGGGGGCGGAACAATGAGCAGTTCTTC; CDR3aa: CASSPQDRGRNNEQFF
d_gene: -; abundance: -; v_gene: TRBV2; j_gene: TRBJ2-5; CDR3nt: TGTGCCAGCAGTGAAGGTCGGGAATCAGAGACCCAGTACTTC; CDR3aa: CASSEGRESETQYF
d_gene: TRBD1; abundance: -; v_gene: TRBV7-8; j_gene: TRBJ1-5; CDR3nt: TGTGCCAGCAGCCAGGAGACAGGGGCTGTTCAGCCCCAGCATTTT; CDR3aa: CASSQETGAVQPQHF
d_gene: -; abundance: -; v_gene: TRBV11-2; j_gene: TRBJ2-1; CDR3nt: TGTGCCAGCAGCCCTCGAGGCAGTTACAATGAGCAGTTCTTC; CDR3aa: CASSPRGSYNEQFF
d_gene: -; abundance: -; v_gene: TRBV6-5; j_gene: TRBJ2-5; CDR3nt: TGTGCCAGCAGTTACTCAACTCTGGGGCAAGAGACCCAGTACTTC; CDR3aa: CASSYSTLGQETQYF
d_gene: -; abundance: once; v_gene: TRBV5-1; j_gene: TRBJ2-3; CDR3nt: TGCGCCAGCAGTAGGACACCTGCTTTAAGCACAGATACGCAGTATTTT; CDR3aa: CASSRTPALSTDTQYF
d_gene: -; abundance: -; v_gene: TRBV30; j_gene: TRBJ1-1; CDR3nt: TGTGCCTGGAGTCCTCCTAGGACAGTTGGGAACACTGAAGCTTTCTTT; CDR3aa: CAWSPPRTVGNTEAFF
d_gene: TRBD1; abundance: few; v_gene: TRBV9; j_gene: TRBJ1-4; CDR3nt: TGTGCCAGCAGCGTACGGACAGGGCAAGGCGAAAAACTGTTTTTT; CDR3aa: CASSVRTGQGEKLFF
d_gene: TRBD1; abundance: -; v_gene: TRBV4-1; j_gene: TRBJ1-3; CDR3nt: TGCGCCAGCAGAAGAACGACAGGGGAGGGCTCTGGAAACACCATATATTTT; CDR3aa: CASRRTTGEGSGNTIYF
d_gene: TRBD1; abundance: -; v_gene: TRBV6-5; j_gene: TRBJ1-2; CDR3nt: TGTGCCAGTCGTCTGGGACAGCCTAACTATGGCTACACCTTC; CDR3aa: CASRLGQPNYGYTF
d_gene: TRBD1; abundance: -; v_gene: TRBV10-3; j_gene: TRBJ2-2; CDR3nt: TGTGCCATCAGTGCATACTCGACAGGGGGCGGTGGGACCGGGGAGCTGTTTTTT; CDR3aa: CAISAYSTGGGGTGELFF
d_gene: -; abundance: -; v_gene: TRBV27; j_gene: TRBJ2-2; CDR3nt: TGTGCCAGCAGTTTAGGATCAAACACCGGGGAGCTGTTTTTT; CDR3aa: CASSLGSNTGELFF
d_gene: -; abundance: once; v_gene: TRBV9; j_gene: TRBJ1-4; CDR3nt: TGTGCCAGGGAGGGGCTGGGGGAGTGGCATGAAAAACTGTTTTTT; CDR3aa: CAREGLGEWHEKLFF
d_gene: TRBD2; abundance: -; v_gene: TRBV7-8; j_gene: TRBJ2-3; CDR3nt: TGTGCCAGCAGCTTATTCCCTAGCGGGGTCACAGATACGCAGTATTTT; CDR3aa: CASSLFPSGVTDTQYF
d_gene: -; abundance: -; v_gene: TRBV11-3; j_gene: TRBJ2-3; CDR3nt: TGTGCCAGCAGCTTAGGGAGCGCGGGGGATACGCAGTATTTT; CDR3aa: CASSLGSAGDTQYF